The sequence of this TCR beta chain was determined in a study of blood T cell repertoires in COVID-19. As originally analysed: Researchers report that nucleated cell counts were estimated from reference gene primer amplification. Produced via immunoSEQ multiplex PCR; TCRdb's table is partial and in-frame only. That table furnishes V, J and clone size, whereas the DNA furnished D and trimming. Of approximately 400,000 clones listed, 88% are singletons. V lost 4 bases and J lost 5; bases outside the gene matches: 9. CDR1 and CDR2 from the germline V gene are SGHNT and YYREEE (reference sequence). The CDR3 extends over 15 amino acids. The participants were between about 18 and 90 years old and came from 24 US areas. Categorization into cohorts depended on clinical history that participants reported.

The specimen sequenced was PBMCs or T cells enriched from blood (not recorded which). This chain uses TRBV5-4 with TRBJ2-7; 10 bases match TRBD1. The sequence was collected from a woman under 30 who had recovered from COVID-19. CDR3 bases: TGTGCCAGCAGCCCACGACAGGGGGCGCGCAACGAGCAGTACTTC. Translation gives CASSPRQGARNEQYF.